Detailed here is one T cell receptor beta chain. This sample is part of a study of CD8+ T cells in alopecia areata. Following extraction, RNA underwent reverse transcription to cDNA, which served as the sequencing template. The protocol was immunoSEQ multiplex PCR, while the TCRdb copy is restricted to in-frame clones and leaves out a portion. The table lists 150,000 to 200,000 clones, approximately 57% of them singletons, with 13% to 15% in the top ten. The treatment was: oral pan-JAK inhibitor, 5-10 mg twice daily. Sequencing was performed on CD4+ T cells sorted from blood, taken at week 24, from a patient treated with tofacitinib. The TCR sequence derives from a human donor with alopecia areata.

CDR3 sequence (DNA): TGTGCCAGCAGCGACCCCGCCGGGAGTGGCTACACCTTC. Translating gives CASSDPAGSGYTF. The chain combines TRBV21-1 with TRBJ1-2. TRBV21-1 is tagged as a pseudogene. This CDR3 is 13 amino acids long.